This entry describes one T cell receptor beta chain. These data belong to a study of T cell changes during pregnancy in multiple sclerosis. Per the germline V gene, CDR1 is MGHDK and CDR2 is SYGVNS. CDR3 length: 17 residues. V shed 0 bases and J 5 bases; nucleotides not matched to a gene: 9. Repertoires were generated with immunoSEQ multiplex PCR, while TCRdb's copy carries only in-frame clones and drops some. Of fewer than 75,000 clones detected, 91% appear once; the ten largest clones hold under 6%. The TCR sequence derives from a female donor with multiple sclerosis, enrolled in a pregnancy study. Sequencing was performed on CD8+ T cells from peripheral blood mononuclear cells, taken before pregnancy. The chain couples TRBV25-1 to TRBJ2-2; 7 nucleotides match TRBD2. The CDR3: CASSEYFTGGSTGELFF. The CDR3 DNA sequence: TGTGCCAGCAGTGAATATTTTACGGGGGGTTCGACCGGGGAGCTGTTTTTT.